This passage covers 24 T cell receptor beta chains from one sample sequenced in a study of T-cell memory formation after mild COVID-19. MiXCR was run by TCRdb on the 5' RACE reads, yielding one entry per CDR3 protein. The data contain 270,000 or so distinct CDR3 sequences, more than 15% of them singletons. Sequenced: PBMCs or a T cell subset sorted from them (not recorded which). The receptors originated from a man aged 18 to 30 who had mild COVID-19 (a few samples of this study predate the infection). Cell type and time point are not known.

The genes are TRBV20-1 and TRBJ1-6; TRBD1 matches 8 bases. Germline V gene lookup returns CDR1 DFQATT and CDR2 SNEGSKA (reference sequence). This CDR3 is 14 amino acids long. V lost 7 bases and J lost 2; bases outside the gene matches: 4. CDR3 nucleotides: TGCAGTGTACTACAGGGGGCCTATAATTCACCCCTCCACTTT. This translates into CSVLQGAYNSPLHF.

This clonotype appeared a few times. The gene calls are TRBV5-1 and TRBJ2-7, with TRBD1 matching 7 bases. V lost 4 bases to trimming and J lost 6 bases; unmatched junction nucleotides: 13. Germline loops: CDR1 SGHRS, CDR2 YFSETQ. The CDR3 is 15 amino acids. The chain's CDR3 is CASSPSPRQGSEQYV. The CDR3 DNA follows: TGCGCCAGCAGCCCCTCTCCTAGACAGGGAAGCGAGCAGTACGTC.

The sample holds a few counts of this clonotype. The V and J genes are TRBV11-2 and TRBJ2-7, with unresolved D. CDR1 SGHAT and CDR2 FQNNGV come from the germline V gene. Trimming left V 2 bases short and J 7 bases short, with 12 bases between. The CDR3 length is 13 residues. DNA of the CDR3: TGTGCCAGCAGCTTACTCGATCCTAGGGAGCAGTACTTC. Amino acids: CASSLLDPREQYF.

The chain recombines TRBV7-8 with TRBJ1-6; D perhaps matches TRBD1 (5 bases). Trimming removed 2 bases at V and 5 bases at J, with 13 bases between. The germline V gene has CDR1 SGHVS and CDR2 FQNEAQ. The length of the CDR3 is 16 residues. This CDR3 reads CASSLQGFRDNSPLHF. The CDR3 coding sequence is TGTGCCAGCAGCTTACAGGGCTTTCGCGATAATTCACCCCTCCACTTT.

This clonotype turned up a few times. This sequence joins TRBV20-1 and TRBJ1-5; D gene unclear. V was cut by 3 bases and J by 7 bases, with 19 bases left in between. CDR1 is DFQATT, CDR2 SNEGSKA, per germline (reference sequence). The CDR3 runs 15 residues. This CDR3 reads CSASLPGMLEQPQHF. The CDR3 DNA is TGCAGTGCTAGTCTACCGGGAATGTTGGAACAGCCCCAGCATTTT.

This rearrangement joins TRBV7-8 to TRBJ1-6; unclear D gene. Germline V gives CDR1 SGHVS, CDR2 FQNEAQ. This CDR3 comprises 12 residues. The V end was cut by 4 bases, the J end by 12 bases, with 10 bases between. For the CDR3, the DNA is TGTGCCAGCAGCTCCGCAGCGGGACCCCTCCACTTT. Its translation is CASSSAAGPLHF.

This clonotype has a handful of counts. The chain recombines TRBV10-3 with TRBJ1-1; perhaps TRBD1 as D (5 bases). This CDR3 has 15 residues. Looked up from germline, CDR1 is ENHRY and CDR2 is SYGVKD. V was shortened by 2 bases and J by 1 base, with 11 bases between the two germline ends. The CDR3 nucleotides are TGTGCCATCAGTGAGGCAGGGAAGGGGAACACTGAAGCTTTCTTT. Its protein is CAISEAGKGNTEAFF.

This chain connects TRBV4-3 to TRBJ1-5; TRBD1 aligns across 7 bases. There are 17 residues in the CDR3. Germline trimming cut 0 bases from V and 10 bases from J; bases unmatched to any gene: 15. The germline CDR1 and CDR2 sequences are LGHNA and YSLEER. CDR3 coding DNA: TGCGCCAGCAGCCAAGATTGGGGGACAGTAAAAATCAGCCCCCAGCATTTT. The encoded protein is CASSQDWGTVKISPQHF.

This chain uses TRBV7-9 with TRBJ1-2; 11 positions agree with TRBD1. Germline V lookup: CDR1 SEHNR, CDR2 FQNEAQ (reference sequence). This CDR3 contains 16 residues. J was trimmed by 3 bases and V by 0 bases; bases with no gene match: 3. CDR3 sequence (DNA): TGTGCCAGCAGCTTAGCCCGGGACAGGGGGTACTATGGCTACACCTTC. Residues: CASSLARDRGYYGYTF.

This clonotype was counted a few times. The V gene is TRBV5-1, the J gene TRBJ2-1; D possibly matches TRBD1 or TRBD2 (5 bases each). There are 15 residues in the CDR3. Germline assignment: CDR1 SGHRS and CDR2 YFSETQ. Trimming took off 0 bases at V and 3 bases at J, with 10 bases between the two ends. CDR3 loop: CASSLVGPYYNEQFF. The CDR3 region has the DNA TGCGCCAGCAGCTTGGTGGGACCATACTACAATGAGCAGTTCTTC.

The table lists this clonotype with a few counts. This sequence joins TRBV6-5 and TRBJ2-5; D possibly matches TRBD1 or TRBD2 (6 bases each). The germline V and J ends were trimmed by 6 bases and 9 bases, with 11 bases remaining between them. This CDR3 spans 11 amino acids. CDR1 MNHEY and CDR2 SVGAGI come from the germline V gene. As DNA, the CDR3 is TGTGCCAGCAGCCCGGGGGCAGCCCAGTACTTC. The encoded protein is CASSPGAAQYF.

The genes are TRBV7-9 and TRBJ1-4; 10 bases fit TRBD1. The CDR3 is 15 amino acids. Germline V gene data show CDR1 as SEHNR and CDR2 as FQNEAQ (reference sequence). The V and J ends lost 11 bases and 2 bases, in that order; junction bases with no gene match: 8. CDR3 residues: CAGGDRGGTNEKLFF. The CDR3 DNA sequence: TGTGCCGGCGGGGACAGGGGTGGCACTAATGAAAAACTGTTTTTT.

This clonotype was recorded many times. V gene TRBV20-1 combines with J gene TRBJ2-5, with TRBD2 matching over 8 bases. J gave up 5 bases and V 1 base, and 3 bases lay outside the gene matches. Germline loops: CDR1 DFQATT, CDR2 SNEGSKA (reference sequence). The CDR3 has 13 amino acids. The CDR3 DNA reads TGCAGTGCTAGAGCGGCTAGCGGGGAGACCCAGTACTTC. Protein: CSARAASGETQYF.

Here the CDR3 DNA reads TGTGCCAGCAGCTTACGGGACGTTAACTATGGCTACACCTTC. Translated, it gives CASSLRDVNYGYTF. The chain couples TRBV7-8 to TRBJ1-2; perhaps TRBD1 as D (5 bases). Germline V CDR1 and CDR2: SGHVS, FQNEAQ. The CDR3 is 14 amino acids. The V end lost 2 bases, the J end lost 1 base, and 8 bases lay between the germline ends.

This rearrangement joins TRBV7-2 to TRBJ2-2; possibly TRBD1 for D (6 bases). Per the germline V gene, CDR1 is SGHTA and CDR2 is FQGNSA. V lost 3 bases and J lost 6, with 11 bases in between. This CDR3 is 14 amino acids long. Here the CDR3 DNA reads TGTGCCAGCAGCTTCGGGTGGGGGCCCGGGGAGCTGTTTTTT. Translated, it gives CASSFGWGPGELFF.

The V and J genes are TRBV20-1 and TRBJ2-4; 9 positions match TRBD1. Germline lookup yields CDR1 DFQATT and CDR2 SNEGSKA (reference sequence). The CDR3 contains 14 residues. J lost 4 bases, V lost 6 bases, and 7 bases had no gene match. CDR3: CSAGDRVVKNIQYF. The CDR3 region has the DNA TGCAGTGCCGGGGACAGGGTAGTGAAAAACATTCAGTACTTC.

This clonotype appeared a few times. This chain uses TRBV5-1 with TRBJ2-2, with 9 bases fitting TRBD2. CDR1 and CDR2 from the germline V gene are SGHRS and YFSETQ. The CDR3 has 16 amino acids. V trimming: 4 bases; J trimming: 0 bases; junction bases outside the gene matches: 4. The CDR3 loop is CASSVLAGTNTGELFF. The CDR3 nucleotides are TGCGCCAGCAGCGTTCTAGCGGGGACGAACACCGGGGAGCTGTTTTTT.

This clonotype was detected ten times or more. V is TRBV2 and J is TRBJ1-1, with no clear D. This CDR3 has 11 residues. Germline lookup yields CDR1 SNHLY and CDR2 FYNNEI. The V end lost 4 bases, the J end lost 5 bases, and 5 bases lay between the germline ends. DNA of the CDR3: TGTGCCAGCAGTGTTGGGACTGAAGCTTTCTTT. This gives the protein CASSVGTEAFF.

The table lists this clonotype with many counts. This chain uses TRBV2 with TRBJ2-2; possibly TRBD2 for D (6 bases). This CDR3 has 13 residues. In germline, CDR1 is SNHLY, CDR2 FYNNEI. V was cut by 9 bases and J by 4 bases, with 12 bases left in between. The CDR3 protein is CARAGGGTGELFF. The CDR3 bases are TGTGCCAGAGCCGGGGGTGGCACCGGGGAGCTGTTTTTT.

This clonotype was found many times. This chain joins TRBV7-9 and TRBJ2-1; D is possibly TRBD1 (5 bases). This CDR3 comprises 12 residues. The germline CDR1 and CDR2 sequences are SEHNR and FQNEAQ (reference sequence). Trimming took 5 bases from V and 8 from J, leaving 10 bases between them. CDR3 coding DNA: TGTGCCAGCAGCGGCAGGGTATATGAGCAGTTCTTC. Translating it yields CASSGRVYEQFF.

This clonotype was recorded a few times. This chain connects TRBV11-2 to TRBJ1-2, with no clear D. In germline, CDR1 is SGHAT, CDR2 FQNNGV. The CDR3 has 15 amino acids. V lost 5 bases to trimming and J lost 0 bases, with 13 bases between them. CDR3 coding DNA: TGTGCCAGCAGCCCCGGAGTTTTAGCTAACTATGGCTACACCTTC. Residues: CASSPGVLANYGYTF.

There are a few counts of this clonotype. V is TRBV5-1 and J is TRBJ2-5; 8 bases fit TRBD2. V was pared by 4 bases and J by 5 bases, with 10 bases of the junction left unmatched. The CDR3 is made up of 15 amino acids. Germline CDR1 is SGHRS and CDR2 is YFSETQ. The CDR3 coding sequence is TGCGCCAGCAGCCCAGGACTAGCAGCCTCGGAGACCCAGTACTTC. Encoded protein: CASSPGLAASETQYF.

This clonotype was detected a few times. CDR3 DNA sequence: TGTGCCACCAGCGCCCGGGACAGGGGCTCCTACGAGCAGTACTTC. This sequence encodes CATSARDRGSYEQYF. The rearrangement links TRBV15 to TRBJ2-7, with 10 bases aligning to TRBD1. Losses at the gene ends were 5 bases for V and 0 bases for J; bases not matched to a gene: 4. The CDR3 runs 15 residues. The V gene's germline CDR1 is LNHNV and CDR2 YYDKDF (reference sequence).

J is TRBJ2-1 and V is TRBV7-2; possibly TRBD2 for D (5 bases). The CDR3 extends over 15 amino acids. Germline CDR1 and CDR2: SGHTA and FQGNSA. The V end lost 5 bases, the J end lost 2 bases, and 13 bases lay between the germline ends. CDR3 loop: CASSATRSPYNEQFF. Written as DNA, the CDR3 is TGTGCCAGCAGCGCCACTAGATCCCCCTACAATGAGCAGTTCTTC.